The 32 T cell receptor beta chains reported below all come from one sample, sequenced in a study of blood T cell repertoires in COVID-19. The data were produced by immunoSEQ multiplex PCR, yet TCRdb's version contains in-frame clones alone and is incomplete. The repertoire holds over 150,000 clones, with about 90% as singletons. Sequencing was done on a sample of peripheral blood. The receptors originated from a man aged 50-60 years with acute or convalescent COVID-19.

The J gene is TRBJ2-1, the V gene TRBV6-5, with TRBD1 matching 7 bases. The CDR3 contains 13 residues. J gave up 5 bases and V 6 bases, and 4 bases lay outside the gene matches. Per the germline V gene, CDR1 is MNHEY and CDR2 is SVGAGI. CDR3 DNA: TGTGCCAGCAGGCTACAGGGGAACAATGAGCAGTTCTTC. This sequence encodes CASRLQGNNEQFF.

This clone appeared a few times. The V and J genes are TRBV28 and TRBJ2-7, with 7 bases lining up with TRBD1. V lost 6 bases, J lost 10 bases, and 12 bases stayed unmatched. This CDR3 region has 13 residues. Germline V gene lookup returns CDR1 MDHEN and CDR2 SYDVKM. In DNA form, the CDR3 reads TGTGCCAGCAGGGGGGACAGCCACCTTCAACAGTACTTC. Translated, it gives CASRGDSHLQQYF.

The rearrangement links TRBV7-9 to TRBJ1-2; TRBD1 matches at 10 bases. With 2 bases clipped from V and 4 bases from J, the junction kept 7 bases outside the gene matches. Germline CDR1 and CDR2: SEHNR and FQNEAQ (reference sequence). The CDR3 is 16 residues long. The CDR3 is CASSLMRGQGFYGYTF. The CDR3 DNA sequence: TGTGCCAGCAGCTTAATGAGGGGACAGGGGTTCTATGGCTACACCTTC.

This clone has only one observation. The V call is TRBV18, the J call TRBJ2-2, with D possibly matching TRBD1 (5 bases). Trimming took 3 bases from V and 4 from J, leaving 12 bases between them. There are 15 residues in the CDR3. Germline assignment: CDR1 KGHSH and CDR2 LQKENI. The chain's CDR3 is CASSPRVISTGELFF. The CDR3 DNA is TGTGCCAGCTCACCCAGGGTTATCAGCACCGGGGAGCTGTTTTTT.

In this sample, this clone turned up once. The CDR3 spells CASSFSGGTGLGGGNYGYTF. The DNA for the CDR3 is TGTGCCAGCAGTTTTTCCGGGGGGACAGGGCTTGGGGGCGGGAACTATGGCTACACCTTC. V usage is TRBV27 and J usage is TRBJ1-2, with 9 bases identical to TRBD1. This CDR3 contains 20 residues. With 3 bases clipped from V and 2 bases from J, the junction kept 19 bases outside the gene matches. Germline V lookup: CDR1 MNHEY, CDR2 SMNVEV (reference sequence).

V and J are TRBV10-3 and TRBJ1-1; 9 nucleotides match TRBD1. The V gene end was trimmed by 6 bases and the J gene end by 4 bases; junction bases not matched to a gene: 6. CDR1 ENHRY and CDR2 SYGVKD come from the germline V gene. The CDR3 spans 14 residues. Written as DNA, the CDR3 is TGTGCCATCAGCGGGGGGACAGGGCGCACTGAAGCTTTCTTT. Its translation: CAISGGTGRTEAFF.

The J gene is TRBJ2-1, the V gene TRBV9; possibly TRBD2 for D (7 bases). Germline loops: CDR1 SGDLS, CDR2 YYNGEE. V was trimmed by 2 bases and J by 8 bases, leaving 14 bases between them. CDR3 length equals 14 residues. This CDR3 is CASSVAGAYDEQFF. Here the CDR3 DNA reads TGTGCCAGCAGCGTGGCGGGGGCATACGATGAGCAGTTCTTC. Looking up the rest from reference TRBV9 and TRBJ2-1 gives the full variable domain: DSGVTQTPKHLITATGQRVTLRCSPRSGDLSVYWYQQSLDQGLQFLIQYYNGEERAKGNILERFSAQQFPDLHSELNLSSLELGDSALYFCASSVAGAYDEQFFGPGTRLTVL.

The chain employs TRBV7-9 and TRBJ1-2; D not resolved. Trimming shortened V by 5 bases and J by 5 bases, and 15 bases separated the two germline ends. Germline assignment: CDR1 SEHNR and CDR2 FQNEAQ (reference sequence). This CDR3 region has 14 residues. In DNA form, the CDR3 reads TGTGCCAGCAGCCCCCGGAGGGCAGAGTATGGCTACACCTTC. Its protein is CASSPRRAEYGYTF.

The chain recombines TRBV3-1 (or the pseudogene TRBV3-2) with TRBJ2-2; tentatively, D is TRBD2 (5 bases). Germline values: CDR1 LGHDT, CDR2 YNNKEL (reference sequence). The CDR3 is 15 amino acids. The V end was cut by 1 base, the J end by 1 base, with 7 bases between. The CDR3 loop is CASSQGSGNTGELFF. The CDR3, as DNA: TGTGCCAGCAGCCAAGGGAGCGGGAACACCGGGGAGCTGTTTTTT.

The CDR3: CASSWDRDYGYTF. As DNA, the CDR3 is TGTGCCAGCAGCTGGGACAGGGACTATGGCTACACCTTC. The chain uses TRBV7-2 and TRBJ1-2; 9 bases fit TRBD1. CDR3 length: 13 amino acids. Per the germline V gene, CDR1 is SGHTA and CDR2 is FQGNSA. V trimming: 4 bases; J trimming: 3 bases; junction bases outside the gene matches: 0.

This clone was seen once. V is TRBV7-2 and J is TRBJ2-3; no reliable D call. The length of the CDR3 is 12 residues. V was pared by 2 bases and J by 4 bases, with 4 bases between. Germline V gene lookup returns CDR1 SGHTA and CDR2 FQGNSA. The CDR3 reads CASSLPADTQYF. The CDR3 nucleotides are TGTGCCAGCAGCTTACCGGCAGATACGCAGTATTTT.

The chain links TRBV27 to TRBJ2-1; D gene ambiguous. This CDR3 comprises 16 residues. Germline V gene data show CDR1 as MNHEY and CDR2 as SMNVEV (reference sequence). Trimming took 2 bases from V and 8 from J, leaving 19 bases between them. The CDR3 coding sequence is TGTGCCAGCAGTTTAGGGCGCCTAACCCGGATTTATGAGCAGTTCTTC. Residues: CASSLGRLTRIYEQFF.

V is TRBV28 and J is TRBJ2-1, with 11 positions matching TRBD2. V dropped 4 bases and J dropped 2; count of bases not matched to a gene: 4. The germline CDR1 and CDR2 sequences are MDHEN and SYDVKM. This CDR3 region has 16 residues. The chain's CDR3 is CASSSHSGRAYNEQFF. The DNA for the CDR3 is TGTGCCAGCAGTTCCCATAGCGGGAGGGCCTACAATGAGCAGTTCTTC.

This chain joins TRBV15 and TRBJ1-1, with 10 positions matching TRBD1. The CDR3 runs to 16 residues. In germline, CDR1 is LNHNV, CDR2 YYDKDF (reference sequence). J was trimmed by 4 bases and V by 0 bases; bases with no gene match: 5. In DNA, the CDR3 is TGTGCCACCAGCAGAGATGGGAGGACAGGGGGCACTGAAGCTTTCTTT. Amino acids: CATSRDGRTGGTEAFF. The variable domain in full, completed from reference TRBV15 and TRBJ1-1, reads DAMVIQNPRYQVTQFGKPVTLSCSQTLNHNVMYWYQQKSSQAPKLLFHYYDKDFNNEADTPDNFQSRRPNTSFCFLDIRSPGLGDTAMYLCATSRDGRTGGTEAFFGQGTRLTVV.

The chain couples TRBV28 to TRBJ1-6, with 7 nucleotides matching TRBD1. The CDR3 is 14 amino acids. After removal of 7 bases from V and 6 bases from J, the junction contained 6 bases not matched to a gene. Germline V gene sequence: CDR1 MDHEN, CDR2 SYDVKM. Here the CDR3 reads CASTRQGPNSPLHF. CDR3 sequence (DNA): TGTGCCAGCACCCGACAGGGTCCTAATTCACCCCTCCACTTT.

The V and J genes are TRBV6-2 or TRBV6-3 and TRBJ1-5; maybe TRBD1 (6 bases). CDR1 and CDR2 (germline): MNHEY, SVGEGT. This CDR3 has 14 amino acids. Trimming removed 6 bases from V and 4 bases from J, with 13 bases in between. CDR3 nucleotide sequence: TGTGCCAGCAGCGACAGGCGGGAGAATCAGCCCCAGCATTTT. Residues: CASSDRRENQPQHF.

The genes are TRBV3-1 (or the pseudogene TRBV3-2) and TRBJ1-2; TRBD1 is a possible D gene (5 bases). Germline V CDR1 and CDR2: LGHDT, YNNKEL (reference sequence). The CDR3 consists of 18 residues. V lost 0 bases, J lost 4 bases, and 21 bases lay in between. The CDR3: CASSQDWAGGTSAYGYTF. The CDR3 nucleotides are TGTGCCAGCAGCCAAGATTGGGCAGGAGGGACCTCGGCCTATGGCTACACCTTC.

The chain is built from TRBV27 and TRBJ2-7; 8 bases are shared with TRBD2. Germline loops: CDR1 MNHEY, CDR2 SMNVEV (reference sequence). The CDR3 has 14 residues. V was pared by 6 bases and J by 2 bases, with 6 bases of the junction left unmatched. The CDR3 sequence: CASRQVSGAYEQYF. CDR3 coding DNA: TGTGCCAGCAGACAGGTTAGCGGGGCCTACGAGCAGTACTTC.

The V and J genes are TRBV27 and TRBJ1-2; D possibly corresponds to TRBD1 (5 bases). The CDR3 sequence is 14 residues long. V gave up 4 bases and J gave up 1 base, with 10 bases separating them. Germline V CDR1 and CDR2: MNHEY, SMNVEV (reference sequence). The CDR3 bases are TGTGCCAGCAGTTCCTCGGGACTTAACTATGGCTACACCTTC. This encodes CASSSSGLNYGYTF.

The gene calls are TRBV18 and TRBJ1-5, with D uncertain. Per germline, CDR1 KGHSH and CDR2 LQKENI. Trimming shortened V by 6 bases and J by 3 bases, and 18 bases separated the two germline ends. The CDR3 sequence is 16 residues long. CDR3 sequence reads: CASSPQSRPDNQPQHF. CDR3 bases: TGTGCCAGCTCCCCTCAGAGCAGGCCAGACAATCAGCCCCAGCATTTT.

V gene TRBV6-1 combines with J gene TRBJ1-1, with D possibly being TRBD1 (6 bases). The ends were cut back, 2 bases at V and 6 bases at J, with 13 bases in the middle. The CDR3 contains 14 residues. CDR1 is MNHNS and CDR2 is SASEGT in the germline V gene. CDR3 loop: CASSELGQGPEAFF. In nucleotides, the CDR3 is TGTGCCAGCAGTGAACTGGGGCAGGGGCCTGAAGCTTTCTTT.

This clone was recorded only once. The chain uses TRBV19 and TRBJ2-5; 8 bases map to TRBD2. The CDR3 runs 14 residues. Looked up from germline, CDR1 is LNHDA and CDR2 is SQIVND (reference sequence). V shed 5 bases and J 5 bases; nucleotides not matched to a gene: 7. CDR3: CASSAGGARETQYF. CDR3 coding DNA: TGTGCCAGTAGTGCGGGAGGAGCCCGGGAGACCCAGTACTTC.

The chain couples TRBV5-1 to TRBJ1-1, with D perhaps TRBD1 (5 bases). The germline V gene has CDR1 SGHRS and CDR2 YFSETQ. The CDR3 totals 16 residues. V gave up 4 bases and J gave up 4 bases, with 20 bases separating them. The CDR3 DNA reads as TGCGCCAGCAGCCCCACGGGCGCTTTGGGGGGCACTGAAGCTTTCTTT. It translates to CASSPTGALGGTEAFF.

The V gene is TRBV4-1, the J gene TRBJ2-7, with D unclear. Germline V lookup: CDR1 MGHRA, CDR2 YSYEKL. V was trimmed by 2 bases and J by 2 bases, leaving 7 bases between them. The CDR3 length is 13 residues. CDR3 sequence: CASSQSTTYEQYF. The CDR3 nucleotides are TGCGCCAGCAGCCAAAGCACTACCTACGAGCAGTACTTC.

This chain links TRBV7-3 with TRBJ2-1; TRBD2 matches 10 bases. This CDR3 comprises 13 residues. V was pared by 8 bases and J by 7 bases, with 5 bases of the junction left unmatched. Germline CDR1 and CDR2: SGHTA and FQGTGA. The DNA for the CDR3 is TGTGCCAGCGGACTAGCGGCAACGAATGAGCAGTTCTTC. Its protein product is CASGLAATNEQFF. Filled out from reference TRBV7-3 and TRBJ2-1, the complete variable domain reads GAGVSQTPSNKVTEKGKYVELRCDPISGHTALYWYRQSLGQGPEFLIYFQGTGAADDSGLPNDRFFAVRPEGSVSTLKIQRTERGDSAVYLCASGLAATNEQFFGPGTRLTVL.

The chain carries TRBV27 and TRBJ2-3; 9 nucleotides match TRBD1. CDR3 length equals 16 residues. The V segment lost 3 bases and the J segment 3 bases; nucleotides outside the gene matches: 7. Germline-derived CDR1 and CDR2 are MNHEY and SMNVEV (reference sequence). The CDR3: CASSFRDREGTDTQYF. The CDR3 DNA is TGTGCCAGCAGTTTCCGGGACAGGGAGGGTACAGATACGCAGTATTTT.

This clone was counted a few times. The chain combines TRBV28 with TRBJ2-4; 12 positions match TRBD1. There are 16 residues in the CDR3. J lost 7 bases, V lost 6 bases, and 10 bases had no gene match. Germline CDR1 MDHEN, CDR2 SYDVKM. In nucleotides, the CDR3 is TGTGCCAGCAGCATCCTCCGGGACAGGGGGCTTAACATTCAGTACTTC. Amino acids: CASSILRDRGLNIQYF. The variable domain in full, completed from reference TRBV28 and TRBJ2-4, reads DVKVTQSSRYLVKRTGEKVFLECVQDMDHENMFWYRQDPGLGLRLIYFSYDVKMKEKGDIPEGYSVSREKKERFSLILESASTNQTSMYLCASSILRDRGLNIQYFGAGTRLSVL.

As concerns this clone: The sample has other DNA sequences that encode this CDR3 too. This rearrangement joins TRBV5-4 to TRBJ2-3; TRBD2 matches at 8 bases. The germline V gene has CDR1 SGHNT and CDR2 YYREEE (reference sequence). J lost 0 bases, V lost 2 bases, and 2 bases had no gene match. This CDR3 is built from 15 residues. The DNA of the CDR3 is TGTGCCAGCAGCTTACGGGGGGGCAGCACAGATACGCAGTATTTT. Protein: CASSLRGGSTDTQYF.

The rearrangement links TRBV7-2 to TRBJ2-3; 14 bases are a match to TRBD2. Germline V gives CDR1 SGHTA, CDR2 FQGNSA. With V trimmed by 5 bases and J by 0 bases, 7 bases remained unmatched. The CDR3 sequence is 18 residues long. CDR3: CASSSIGTSGSSTDTQYF. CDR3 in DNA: TGTGCCAGCAGCAGTATCGGGACTAGCGGGAGCAGCACAGATACGCAGTATTTT. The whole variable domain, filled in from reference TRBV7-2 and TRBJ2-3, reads GAGVSQSPSNKVTEKGKDVELRCDPISGHTALYWYRQSLGQGLEFLIYFQGNSAPDKSGLPSDRFSAERTGGSVSTLTIQRTQQEDSAVYLCASSSIGTSGSSTDTQYFGPGTRLTVL.

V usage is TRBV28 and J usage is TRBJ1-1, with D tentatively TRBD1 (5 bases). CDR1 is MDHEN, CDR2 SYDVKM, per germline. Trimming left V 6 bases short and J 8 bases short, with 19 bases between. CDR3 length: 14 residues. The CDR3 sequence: CASSAPGGVREAFF. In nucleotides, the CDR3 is TGTGCCAGCAGCGCCCCGGGGGGGGTAAGGGAAGCTTTCTTT.

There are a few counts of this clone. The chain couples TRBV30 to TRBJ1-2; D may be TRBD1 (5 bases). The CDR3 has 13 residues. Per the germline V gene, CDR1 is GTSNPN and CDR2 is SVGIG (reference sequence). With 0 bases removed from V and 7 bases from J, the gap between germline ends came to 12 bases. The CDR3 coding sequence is TGTGCCTGGAGTGTAACCCGGAGGGGTGGCTACACCTTC. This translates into CAWSVTRRGGYTF.

CDR3 nucleotides: TGTGCCAGCAGCTTAGTACTAGCGTTGTACAATGAGCAGTTCTTC. Translated, it gives CASSLVLALYNEQFF. The chain combines TRBV7-9 with TRBJ2-1; TRBD2 agrees at 7 bases. CDR1 and CDR2 (germline): SEHNR, FQNEAQ (reference sequence). Germline trimming cut 1 base from V and 4 bases from J; bases unmatched to any gene: 4. This CDR3 has 15 residues.